One sample yielded the 6 T cell receptor beta chains listed below, sequenced in a study of blood T cell repertoires in COVID-19. The protocol was immunoSEQ multiplex PCR, while the TCRdb copy is restricted to in-frame clones and leaves out a portion. This table holds about 32,000 clones, just over 85% found once. The sequenced material came from peripheral blood. Source of these receptors: a woman aged 80 or older with active or convalescent COVID-19.

The V and J genes are TRBV6-6 and TRBJ2-5, with TRBD2 matching over 7 bases. Losses at the gene ends were 5 bases for V and 2 bases for J; bases not matched to a gene: 2. The germline V gene has CDR1 MNHNY and CDR2 SVGAGI (reference sequence). The CDR3 spans 13 residues. Written as DNA, the CDR3 is TGTGCCAGCAGTCCTAGCGGACAAGAGACCCAGTACTTC. Translating it yields CASSPSGQETQYF.

This CDR3 reads CASSVSSGWSSGNTIYF. CDR3 in DNA: TGTGCCAGCAGCGTAAGTTCCGGATGGAGCTCTGGAAACACCATATATTTT. The V call is TRBV9, the J call TRBJ1-3; D not certain. The length of the CDR3 is 17 residues. V lost 1 base to trimming and J lost 0 bases, with 14 bases between them. CDR1 is SGDLS and CDR2 is YYNGEE in the germline V gene.

The chain joins TRBV15 to TRBJ2-4; 9 nucleotides line up with TRBD1. From germline, CDR1 is LNHNV and CDR2 YYDKDF (reference sequence). CDR3 length equals 19 residues. V lost 4 bases, J lost 2 bases, and 15 bases stayed unmatched. The CDR3 nucleotides are TGTGCCACCAGCAACCCAATGGGACAGGGATTAGGGACCAAAAACATTCAGTACTTC. It is translated as CATSNPMGQGLGTKNIQYF.

The V call is TRBV12-3 or TRBV12-4, the J call TRBJ2-3; TRBD2 aligns across 8 bases. Unmatched junction bases numbered 5, after V lost 8 bases and J lost 4 bases. The CDR3 loop spans 13 amino acids. The CDR3 nucleotides read TGTGCCAGCGGAGTACTAGCGGCAGATACGCAGTATTTT. Translating it yields CASGVLAADTQYF.

This chain uses TRBV30 with TRBJ2-7, with TRBD2 matching over 9 bases. The germline gives CDR1 GTSNPN, CDR2 SVGIG (reference sequence). CDR3 length: 14 residues. V dropped 5 bases and J dropped 5; count of bases not matched to a gene: 10. The CDR3 nucleotides are TGTGCCTGGGACCCGGGACTAGCCCCAAACGAGCAGTACTTC. Protein sequence: CAWDPGLAPNEQYF.

The gene calls are TRBV6-4 and TRBJ2-7; 8 bases line up with TRBD2. Germline V gene data show CDR1 as MRHNA and CDR2 as SNTAGT. Losses at the gene ends were 6 bases for V and 3 bases for J; bases not matched to a gene: 10. This CDR3 contains 15 residues. CDR3 sequence: CASSYGPGGGYEQYF. The CDR3 coding sequence is TGTGCCAGCAGCTACGGGCCCGGGGGGGGCTACGAGCAGTACTTC.